The sequence of this T cell receptor beta chain was determined in a study of T cell responses to AZD1222 COVID-19 vaccine. Germline V gene lookup returns CDR1 MNHEY and CDR2 SMNVEV (reference sequence). The CDR3 runs 14 residues. Trimming cost V 4 bases and J 6 bases, with 15 bases left between them. Doses given second, at about 4 or about 12 weeks, were pooled. A remark on this clone: Its target is not known.

Study observations and caveats: Donors, mostly white British, included more females; clonal diversity was possibly underestimated. No repertoire was sampled before or during the peak T cell response, only after it. Spike-specific TCR breadth rose after two AZD1222 doses, and depth rose as well.

The method was immunoSEQ multiplex PCR; TCRdb's version includes in-frame clones alone and lacks a portion of them. The sample records about 140,000 clones, approximately 90% being singletons. This chain uses TRBV27 with TRBJ1-1, with TRBD1 as a possible D gene (6 bases). The receptor was derived from an adult who received the AZD1222 COVID-19 vaccine. The material sequenced was peripheral blood, taken 28 days after the second AZD1222 dose. The CDR3 DNA reads TGTGCCAGCAGTTCCTTTACAGGGTCTGCTGAAGCTTTCTTT. Translation: CASSSFTGSAEAFF.